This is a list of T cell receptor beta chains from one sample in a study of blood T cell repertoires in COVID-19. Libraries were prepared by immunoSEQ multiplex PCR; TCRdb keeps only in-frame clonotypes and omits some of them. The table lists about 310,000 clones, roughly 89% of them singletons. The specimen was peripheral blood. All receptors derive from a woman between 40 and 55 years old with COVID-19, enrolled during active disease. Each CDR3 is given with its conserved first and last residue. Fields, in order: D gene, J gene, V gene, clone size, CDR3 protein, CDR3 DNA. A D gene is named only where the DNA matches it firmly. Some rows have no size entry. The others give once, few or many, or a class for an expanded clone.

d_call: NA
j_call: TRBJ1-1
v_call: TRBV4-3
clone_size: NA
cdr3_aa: CASSQDFFWGGDTEAFF
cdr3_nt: TGCGCCAGCAGCCAAGACTTTTTTTGGGGAGGGGACACTGAAGCTTTCTTT

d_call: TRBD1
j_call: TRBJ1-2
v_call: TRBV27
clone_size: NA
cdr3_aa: CASRTGGPANYGYTF
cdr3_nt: TGTGCCAGCAGAACAGGGGGCCCAGCTAACTATGGCTACACCTTC

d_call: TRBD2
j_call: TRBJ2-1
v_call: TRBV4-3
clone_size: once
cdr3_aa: CASSPGTISSNEQFF
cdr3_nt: TGCGCCAGCAGCCCCGGGACTATCTCGTCAAATGAGCAGTTCTTC

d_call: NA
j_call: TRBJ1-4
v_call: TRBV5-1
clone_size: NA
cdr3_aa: CASTEGGFNEKLFF
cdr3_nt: TGCGCCAGCACTGAGGGAGGGTTTAATGAAAAACTGTTTTTT

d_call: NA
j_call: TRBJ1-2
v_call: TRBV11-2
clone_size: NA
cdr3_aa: CASSFRDPTYGYTF
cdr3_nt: TGTGCCAGCAGCTTCAGGGATCCTACCTATGGCTACACCTTC

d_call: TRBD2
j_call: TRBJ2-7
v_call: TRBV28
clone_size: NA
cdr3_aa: CASSLTSGISYEQYF
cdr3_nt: TGTGCCAGCAGTCTGACTAGCGGAATCTCCTACGAGCAGTACTTC

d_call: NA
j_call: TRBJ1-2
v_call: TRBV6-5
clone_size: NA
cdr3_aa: CASRPAGRGTYGYTF
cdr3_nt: TGTGCCAGCAGACCCGCTGGCAGGGGTACCTATGGCTACACCTTC

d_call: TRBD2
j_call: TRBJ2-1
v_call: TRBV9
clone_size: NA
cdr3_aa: CASSVAQLAGTEQFF
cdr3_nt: TGTGCCAGCAGCGTAGCTCAACTAGCGGGGACTGAGCAGTTCTTC

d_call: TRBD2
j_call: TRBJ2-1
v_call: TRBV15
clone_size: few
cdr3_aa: CATSRGGLSENEQFF
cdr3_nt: TGTGCCACCAGCAGAGGGGGACTATCGGAGAATGAGCAGTTCTTC

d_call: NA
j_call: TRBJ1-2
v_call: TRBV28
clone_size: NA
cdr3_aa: CASSFTRVEGYTF
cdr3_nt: TGTGCCAGCAGTTTTACCAGGGTTGAAGGCTACACCTTC

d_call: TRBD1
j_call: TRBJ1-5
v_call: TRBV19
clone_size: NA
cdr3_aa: CATRTGRNQPQHF
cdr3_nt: TGTGCCACCCGGACAGGTAGGAATCAGCCCCAGCATTTT

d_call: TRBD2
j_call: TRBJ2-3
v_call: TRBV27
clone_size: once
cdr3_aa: CASRMLAGVADTQYF
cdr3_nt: TGTGCCAGCAGGATGTTAGCGGGAGTGGCAGATACGCAGTATTTT